The 21 T cell receptor beta chains below come from one sample, sequenced in a study of tumor-infiltrating lymphocytes in primary liver carcinoma. Production of TCR beta cDNA used 400 to 650 ng total RNA together with a constant-region primer. Researchers made the TCR beta libraries by running three nested multiplex PCR rounds with slightly modified ARM-PCR. Primers for the first two PCR rounds were TRBV1-TRBV30 forward primers and a C-beta reverse primer (approximately 10 cycles per round). TCRdb re-analysed the multiplex PCR reads in MiXCR, keeping a single row per CDR3 protein. The sample lists some 190,000 distinct CDR3 sequences, around 60% occurring once. Unsorted whole blood served as the source of blood RNA, and germline DNA was extracted as well. The specimen sequenced was peripheral blood. The receptors stem from a man aged 40-55 years with primary liver carcinoma and hepatitis B virus infection.

This clonotype was seen at least ten times. The chain is built from TRBV6-1 and TRBJ1-2; 7 bases are a match to TRBD1. Trimming removed 6 bases from V and 3 bases from J; junction bases left unmatched: 10. CDR1 MNHNS and CDR2 SASEGT come from the germline V gene. This CDR3 is built from 15 residues. The CDR3 region has the DNA TGTGCCAGCAGCATGGCAGGGGGTATTGACTATGGCTACACCTTC. It translates to CASSMAGGIDYGYTF.

This clonotype is a singleton in its sample. The J gene is TRBJ2-3, the V gene TRBV11-2; 11 positions agree with TRBD2. From germline, CDR1 is SGHAT and CDR2 FQNNGV. Losses at the gene ends were 7 bases for V and 8 bases for J; bases not matched to a gene: 14. The CDR3 length is 16 residues. CDR3: CASTFPLAGGVVTQYF. For the CDR3, the DNA is TGTGCCAGCACCTTCCCCCTAGCGGGAGGTGTAGTTACGCAGTATTTT.

There are many counts of this clonotype. The CDR3 DNA reads as TGTGCCAGCAGAAGACAGTCCTACAATGAGCAGTTCTTC. This gives the protein CASRRQSYNEQFF. The chain joins TRBV12-3 or TRBV12-4 to TRBJ2-1, with D possibly matching TRBD1 (5 bases). Trimming took 6 bases from V and 1 from J, leaving 7 bases between them. There are 13 residues in the CDR3.

As regards this clonotype: A read error is possible here, since a much larger clone lies one base away. The V gene is TRBV11-3, the J gene TRBJ2-5; D assignment may be TRBD1 or TRBD2 (5 bases each). The germline V gene has CDR1 SGHNT and CDR2 YENEEA. This CDR3 spans 15 amino acids. For the CDR3, the DNA is TGTGCCAGCAGCTTAGCCTACGGGGCCCAAGAGACCCACTACTTC. It encodes CASSLAYGAQETHYF.

This clonotype occurred many times. The rearrangement links TRBV11-2 to TRBJ2-7; possibly TRBD1 or TRBD2 for D (7 bases each). Trimming shortened V by 4 bases and J by 6 bases, and 10 bases separated the two germline ends. This CDR3 has 12 residues. Per germline, CDR1 SGHAT and CDR2 FQNNGV. The CDR3 here is CASSSGGGEQYF. The CDR3 bases are TGTGCCAGCAGCTCAGGGGGGGGCGAGCAGTACTTC.

With regard to this clonotype: One end of the junction does not line up with germline, which may come from a read error. This sequence joins TRBV10-3 and TRBJ1-5; 9 nucleotides agree with TRBD1. Germline V gene data show CDR1 as ENHRY and CDR2 as SYGVKD. The CDR3 has 12 residues. This CDR3 is CAISDGTGIVDF. The CDR3 bases are TGTGCCATCAGTGACGGGACAGGGATCGTGGATTTT.

The sample holds many counts of this clonotype. The chain recombines TRBV7-8 with TRBJ1-5, with no clear D. The germline V gene has CDR1 SGHVS and CDR2 FQNEAQ. This CDR3 has 15 amino acids. The V end was cut by 2 bases, the J end by 5 bases, with 13 bases between. The CDR3 DNA reads TGTGCCAGCAGCTTAACTCGAGGTTGGGATCAGCCCCAGCATTTT. It specifies CASSLTRGWDQPQHF. Full variable domain (outside the CDR3, taken from reference TRBV7-8 and TRBJ1-5): GAGVSQSPRYKVAKRGQDVALRCDPISGHVSLFWYQQALGQGPEFLTYFQNEAQLDKSGLPSDRFFAERPEGSVSTLKIQRTQQEDSAVYLCASSLTRGWDQPQHFGDGTRLSIL.

The V call is TRBV28, the J call TRBJ2-7; the match to TRBD1 covers 8 bases. CDR3 length: 12 residues. Germline CDR1 MDHEN, CDR2 SYDVKM. The junction had 4 bases not matched to a gene; V was cut back by 6 bases and J by 6 bases. CDR3 region: CASSSGQGEQYF. The DNA of the CDR3 is TGTGCCAGCAGCTCCGGACAGGGCGAGCAGTACTTC.

The V gene is TRBV12-3 or TRBV12-4, the J gene TRBJ2-7; TRBD1 might be the D (6 bases). The length of the CDR3 is 15 residues. Trimming took off 1 base at V and 10 bases at J, with 20 bases between the two ends. CDR3 residues: CASSLGGPGESDQYF. DNA for the CDR3: TGTGCCAGCAGTTTAGGTGGTCCAGGGGAAAGCGATCAGTACTTC.

The chain combines TRBV7-9 with TRBJ2-7; TRBD1 matches 8 bases. CDR3 length: 16 amino acids. Germline V CDR1 and CDR2: SEHNR, FQNEAQ (reference sequence). Losses at the gene ends were 4 bases for V and 3 bases for J; bases not matched to a gene: 11. The CDR3 sequence: CASSSPPGTGNYEQYF. The DNA for the CDR3 is TGTGCCAGCAGCTCCCCCCCGGGGACAGGTAACTACGAGCAGTACTTC.

The count of this clonotype is one. The chain employs TRBV5-1 and TRBJ2-1; D is perhaps TRBD2 (6 bases). Germline CDR1 reads SGHRS; CDR2 reads YFSETQ. Trimming cost V 4 bases and J 2 bases, with 13 bases left between them. The CDR3 totals 15 residues. For the CDR3, the DNA is TGCGCCAGCAGCATGGAGGGGCCGGCCTACAATGAGCAGTTCTTC. Its protein product is CASSMEGPAYNEQFF.

About this clonotype: In this CDR3 the conserved last residue, phenylalanine or tryptophan, is missing, so a read error is likely. This chain connects TRBV29-1 to TRBJ2-3, with 7 positions matching TRBD1. Unmatched junction bases numbered 11, after V lost 0 bases and J lost 2 bases. The CDR3 is made up of 17 amino acids. The germline V gene encodes CDR1 SQVTM and CDR2 ANQGSEA. CDR3: CSVEDGVTGFDTDTQYI. CDR3 DNA: TGCAGCGTTGAAGATGGGGTGACAGGGTTTGACACAGATACGCAGTATATT.

This clonotype showed up just a few times. The rearrangement links TRBV29-1 to TRBJ2-7, with TRBD2 as a possible D gene (6 bases). Germline CDR1 is SQVTM and CDR2 is ANQGSEA. V was shortened by 2 bases and J by 6 bases, with 14 bases between the two germline ends. There are 13 residues in the CDR3. The CDR3 DNA is TGCAGCGTTGAAACCAAAACGGGAGCCGAGCAGTACTTC. This translates into CSVETKTGAEQYF.

This clonotype was observed a few times. The rearrangement links TRBV5-1 to TRBJ2-2; tentatively, D is TRBD2 (6 bases). The germline V gene encodes CDR1 SGHRS and CDR2 YFSETQ. The CDR3 sequence is 15 residues long. V was shortened by 5 bases and J by 5 bases, with 16 bases between the two germline ends. The CDR3 reads CASSYFRDSTGELFF. The CDR3 DNA follows: TGCGCCAGCAGTTATTTCCGGGACTCGACCGGGGAGCTGTTTTTT.

A single count supports this clonotype. This chain uses TRBV5-5 with TRBJ2-5; 15 bases are a match to TRBD2. V lost 4 bases to trimming and J lost 0 bases; unmatched junction nucleotides: 7. This CDR3 region has 18 residues. Germline CDR1 is SGHKS and CDR2 is YYEKEE (reference sequence). CDR3: CASSPGLAGGRNQETQYF. Written as DNA, the CDR3 is TGTGCCAGCAGCCCGGGACTAGCGGGAGGACGTAACCAAGAGACCCAGTACTTC.

V gene TRBV30 combines with J gene TRBJ1-5; D gene ambiguous. Trimming left V 0 bases short and J 5 bases short, with 8 bases between. The CDR3 spans 13 residues. CDR1 and CDR2 (germline): GTSNPN, SVGIG (reference sequence). The CDR3 sequence: CAWSVSGDQPQHF. CDR3 DNA: TGTGCCTGGAGTGTAAGTGGGGATCAGCCCCAGCATTTT.

The chain combines TRBV4-2 with TRBJ1-5; 8 bases align to TRBD1. With 0 bases clipped from V and 5 bases from J, the junction kept 3 bases outside the gene matches. CDR1 is LGHNA, CDR2 YNFKEQ, per germline. This CDR3 contains 15 residues. The CDR3 protein is CASSQDRTGYQPQHF. The CDR3 nucleotides read TGTGCCAGCAGCCAAGATCGGACAGGGTATCAGCCCCAGCATTTT.

At least ten counts were recorded for this clonotype. The V and J genes are TRBV6-6 and TRBJ2-5; D gene ambiguous. The V gene lost 0 bases and the J gene lost 4 bases, with 12 bases spanning the gap. The germline V gene encodes CDR1 MNHNY and CDR2 SVGAGI (reference sequence). CDR3 size: 15 residues. The CDR3 protein is CASSYSREFVETQYF. The CDR3 nucleotides are TGTGCCAGCAGTTACTCGAGAGAGTTCGTAGAGACCCAGTACTTC.

Notes on this clonotype: Sequence at one end of the junction differs from germline and may be a read error. This sequence joins TRBV10-3 and TRBJ1-1; no clear D gene. The CDR3 runs to 12 residues. Germline V lookup: CDR1 ENHRY, CDR2 SYGVKD. CDR3 nucleotide sequence: TGTGCCATCAGTAAGTCAGACACTGAAGCTTTCTTT. Its translation is CAISKSDTEAFF.

As regards this clonotype: The junction shows a germline mismatch at one end, possibly a read error. The chain links TRBV13 to TRBJ1-1; TRBD1 agrees at 7 bases. From germline, CDR1 is PRHDT and CDR2 FYEKMQ (reference sequence). This CDR3 spans 14 amino acids. This chain's CDR3 is CASSPRQGNTDAFF. DNA for the CDR3: TGTGCCAGCAGCCCACGACAGGGAAACACTGATGCTTTCTTT.

This clonotype has only a few counts. The genes are TRBV6-5 and TRBJ2-7, with TRBD2 identical over 12 bases. Germline V gene sequence: CDR1 MNHEY, CDR2 SVGAGI. Trimming removed 8 bases from V and 2 bases from J; junction bases left unmatched: 4. The CDR3 spans 14 residues. The CDR3 bases are TGTGCCAGCGGAACTAGCGGGAGGACCTACGAGCAGTACTTC. It encodes CASGTSGRTYEQYF.